This T cell receptor (beta chain) derives from a study of T cells after yellow fever vaccination. Study-wide background: SMART-Seq v4 Ultra Low Input handled preparation of low-cell-number fractions. Study-level results: Clonotypes found in both CD4 and CD8 compartments made up a small share. Most clones from primary vaccination were detected again post-booster (about 95% CD4, 70% to 90% CD8). Researchers report a weaker secondary response that nonetheless peaked faster, day 5 versus 15.

TCRdb processed the 5' RACE reads anew with MiXCR; each CDR3 protein has one entry. The table records hundreds of thousands of distinct CDR3 sequences, roughly 12% of them present only once. V shed 6 bases and J shed 0 bases, with 21 bases lying between them. Germline CDR1 reads DFQATT; CDR2 reads SNEGSKA (reference sequence). The CDR3 loop spans 17 amino acids. Comments on this clonotype: The antigen is undetermined.

The genes are TRBV20-1 and TRBJ1-5; tentative D call: TRBD1 (5 bases). The sample here was PBMCs, taken on the day of the yellow fever booster vaccination. The sequence derives from a man aged 30 to 39 who received the YFV17D yellow fever vaccine. CDR3 residues: CSALLITGQGSNQPQHF. The CDR3 coding sequence is TGCAGTGCCCTCCTGATCACGGGGCAGGGTAGCAATCAGCCCCAGCATTTT.